This T cell receptor beta chain was sequenced in a study of glioma-infiltrating T cells after dendritic cell vaccination. Fresh-frozen tumor tissue and more than two years of survival data were available for all. Here immunoSEQ multiplex PCR was the method, and the copy in TCRdb shows in-frame clones only, minus some. The repertoire consists of around 100,000 clones, with roughly 80% occurring once and the leading ten covering 10% to 15%. The germline CDR1 and CDR2 sequences are MNHEY and SMNVEV (reference sequence). The CDR3 runs 15 residues. The V end lost 3 bases, the J end lost 0 bases, and 9 bases lay between the germline ends.

The chain is built from TRBV27 and TRBJ2-4; D remains ambiguous. The sample consisted of blood, taken before dendritic cell vaccination. The clonotype was recovered from a human donor with glioblastoma. DNA for the CDR3: TGTGCCAGCAGTTTGACAAACCTAGCCAAAAACATTCAGTACTTC. Protein product: CASSLTNLAKNIQYF.